Listed below are T cell receptor beta chains from one sample, sequenced in a study of shared clonotypes between healthy human individuals. Profiled with immunoSEQ multiplex PCR; TCRdb holds only in-frame clones, not every one. The table includes about 2.4 million clones, 80% to 95% detected once. Sample: naive CD4+ T cells from PBMCs. The receptors here all came from a man aged 18 to 29 in good health. Some clones in this sample may be carry-over from other donors' samples. The CDR3 runs from the conserved cysteine through the conserved F or W. Each record gives: J gene, V gene, D gene, CDR3 protein, CDR3 DNA. A D gene is named only where the DNA matches it firmly.

>TRBJ1-2|TRBV5-6|NA
CASSLFRGSNYGYTF
TGTGCCAGCAGCTTGTTCAGGGGCTCAAACTATGGCTACACCTTC
>TRBJ2-1|TRBV6-6|TRBD1
CASNPGQGRDNEQFF
TGTGCCAGCAACCCGGGACAGGGGAGAGACAATGAGCAGTTCTTC
>TRBJ1-2|TRBV5-4|NA
CASSPQSNYGYTF
TGTGCCAGCAGCCCCCAGTCTAACTATGGCTACACCTTC
>TRBJ2-7|TRBV30|NA
CAWRGLMGKSHEQYF
TGTGCCTGGAGGGGCCTTATGGGAAAGAGCCACGAGCAGTACTTC
>TRBJ2-7|TRBV25-1|NA
CASHTGSEQYF
TGTGCCAGCCATACCGGTAGCGAGCAGTACTTC
>TRBJ2-1|TRBV10-3|TRBD2
CAISARRQGGSENEQFF
TGTGCCATCAGTGCACGCCGGCAGGGCGGGAGTGAGAATGAGCAGTTCTTC
>TRBJ2-3|TRBV7-6|NA
CASSTMSTFTDTQYF
TGTGCCAGCAGCACCATGTCTACCTTCACAGATACGCAGTATTTT
>TRBJ2-1|TRBV19|TRBD1
CATTTGAWNEQFF
TGTGCCACCACGACAGGGGCCTGGAATGAGCAGTTCTTC
>TRBJ2-7|TRBV7-8|NA
CASSPIRSSEQYF
TGTGCCAGCAGCCCTATCAGGTCCTCCGAGCAGTACTTC
>TRBJ2-3|TRBV10-2|TRBD2
CASSEGSGLAGVGFGTDTQYF
TGCGCCAGCAGTGAGGGCTCGGGACTAGCGGGAGTAGGATTCGGCACAGATACGCAGTATTTT
>TRBJ1-5|TRBV28|NA
CASSLIGGNQPQHF
TGTGCCAGCAGTTTAATAGGGGGCAATCAGCCCCAGCATTTT